The rows below give T cell receptor beta chains drawn from one sample of a study of blood T cell repertoires in COVID-19. The repertoire was sequenced with immunoSEQ multiplex PCR; TCRdb's copy has only in-frame clones and lacks some. The sample lists hundreds of thousands of clones, around 90% occurring once. The sample comprised peripheral blood. These receptors all come from a woman between 18 and 30 years old with acute or convalescent COVID-19. Each CDR3 is given with its conserved first and last residue. D genes are given only for firm matches. Only part of the rows carry a size: once, few, many, or a class if the clone is expanded.

>TRBV7-2|TRBD1|TRBJ1-2|.
TGTGCCAGCAGCTACAGGACAGGGGCTAACTATGGCTACACCTTC
CASSYRTGANYGYTF
>TRBV6-4|.|TRBJ2-1|.
TGTGCCAGCAGTGACTCCAGTACAGGGACTACGTTCTTC
CASSDSSTGTTFF
>TRBV4-3|.|TRBJ2-4|.
TGCGCCAGCAGCCAAAGACTAGGAGGCATTCAGTACTTC
CASSQRLGGIQYF
>TRBV30|.|TRBJ1-2|.
TGTGCCTGGAGCCGTTGGACAAACTATGGCTACACCTTC
CAWSRWTNYGYTF
>TRBV5-5|TRBD1|TRBJ2-1|once
TGTGCCAGCAGCTTACCCGGGACAGTAAGCTCCTACAATGAGCAGTTCTTC
CASSLPGTVSSYNEQFF
>TRBV19|.|TRBJ1-1|.
TGTGCCAGTAGTATCTGGGTAGGGCAGGGTGGTTGGAACACTGAAGCTTTCTTT
CASSIWVGQGGWNTEAFF
>TRBV30|.|TRBJ1-1|.
TGTGCCTGGAGCCAGGGGACGGTGAACACTGAAGCTTTCTTT
CAWSQGTVNTEAFF
>TRBV24-1|.|TRBJ1-1|once
TGTGCCACCAGTGAACGGGACAAGACTGAAGCTTTCTTT
CATSERDKTEAFF
>TRBV28|TRBD1|TRBJ1-1|.
TGTGCCAGCAGCAATGACAGGGACACTGAAGCTTTCTTT
CASSNDRDTEAFF
>TRBV5-5|.|TRBJ2-2|.
TGTGCCAGCATACACCCCGACACCGGGGAGCTGTTTTTT
CASIHPDTGELFF
>TRBV7-2|TRBD1|TRBJ2-1|.
TGTGCCAGCAGCTCTAGGACAGGGAGCTCCTACAATGAGCAGTTCTTC
CASSSRTGSSYNEQFF
>TRBV6-5|.|TRBJ1-6|once
TGTGCCAGCAGTTATTGGGCAGTGGGAGATAATTCACCCCTCCACTTT
CASSYWAVGDNSPLHF
>TRBV3-1/TRBV3-2|TRBD2|TRBJ2-1|.
TGTGCCAGCAGCCCGGCTAGCGGCCACAATGAGCAGTTCTTC
CASSPASGHNEQFF
>TRBV10-3|TRBD1|TRBJ1-5|.
TGTGCCATCAGTGAGTCTACGGTCCGGGACAGTCCCAATCAGCCCCAGCATTTT
CAISESTVRDSPNQPQHF
>TRBV4-1|TRBD1|TRBJ1-1|.
TGCGCCAGCAGCCTCACGTCTAGGACAGGGAGGGCGGACACTGAAGCTTTCTTT
CASSLTSRTGRADTEAFF
>TRBV29-1|.|TRBJ2-7|.
TGCAGCGGTAGAAGACAGGACTACGAGCAGTACTTC
CSGRRQDYEQYF
>TRBV24-1|.|TRBJ1-2|few
TGTGCCACCAGTGATGCGACAGTCTATGGCTACACCTTC
CATSDATVYGYTF
>TRBV12-3/TRBV12-4|.|TRBJ2-7|.
TGTGCCAGCAGTCCCGGGAGCTACGAGCAGTACTTC
CASSPGSYEQYF